The next 15 T cell receptor beta chains were all read from a single sample in a study of technical replicates of blood from a handful of donors. The assay was immunoSEQ multiplex PCR, and TCRdb's table has in-frame clones only and misses some. Of about 64,000 clones listed, about 86% are singletons. The specimen was PBMCs. These receptors all come from a human donor in good health. Some clones in this sample may be carry-over from other donors' samples.

The V call is TRBV30, the J call TRBJ2-3; 11 nucleotides agree with TRBD1. Germline trimming cut 1 base from V and 9 bases from J; bases unmatched to any gene: 3. The CDR3 totals 13 residues. Germline-derived CDR1 and CDR2 are GTSNPN and SVGIG (reference sequence). CDR3: CAWSGTGGNTQYF. Here the CDR3 DNA reads TGTGCCTGGAGTGGGACAGGGGGCAACACGCAGTATTTT.

The chain combines TRBV18 with TRBJ2-2, with 9 bases matching TRBD1. V shed 6 bases and J 7 bases; nucleotides not matched to a gene: 9. This CDR3 spans 15 amino acids. The germline V gene has CDR1 KGHSH and CDR2 LQKENI. In DNA, the CDR3 is TGTGCCAGCTCCCAGGGACAGGGCCCAGGCGGGGAGCTGTTTTTT. It encodes CASSQGQGPGGELFF.

V is TRBV6-5 and J is TRBJ1-2, with D unresolved. The CDR3 runs to 13 residues. Trimming left V 0 bases short and J 4 bases short, with 6 bases between. CDR1 and CDR2 from the germline V gene are MNHEY and SVGAGI. The CDR3 reads CASSYSAVYGYTF. The DNA of the CDR3 is TGTGCCAGCAGTTACTCGGCAGTCTATGGCTACACCTTC.

This chain connects TRBV7-6 to TRBJ2-2, with 8 bases identical to TRBD2. This CDR3 has 16 residues. The germline V gene has CDR1 SGHVS and CDR2 FNYEAQ. V lost 6 bases to trimming and J lost 5 bases; unmatched junction nucleotides: 11. Here the CDR3 reads CASSSSVGGRTGELFF. Written as DNA, the CDR3 is TGTGCCAGCAGTTCGTCGGTGGGCGGGAGGACCGGGGAGCTGTTTTTT.

The chain carries TRBV18 and TRBJ2-5, with 11 bases aligning to TRBD2. The CDR3 is made up of 17 amino acids. Germline V gives CDR1 KGHSH, CDR2 LQKENI. Trimming removed 0 bases from V and 6 bases from J; junction bases left unmatched: 9. This CDR3 is CASSPPSVAGGQKTQYF. The CDR3 nucleotides read TGTGCCAGCTCACCACCGTCGGTAGCGGGGGGGCAAAAGACCCAGTACTTC.

The rearrangement joins TRBV9 to TRBJ2-7; D unresolved. Germline values: CDR1 SGDLS, CDR2 YYNGEE. This CDR3 has 13 residues. V gave up 4 bases and J gave up 6 bases, with 14 bases separating them. Written as DNA, the CDR3 is TGTGCCAGCAGCCCTCAATTGAGTGGCGAGCAGTACTTC. This translates into CASSPQLSGEQYF.

By sample fraction, this clone is medium-sized. The V and J genes are TRBV7-8 and TRBJ2-5; TRBD2 might be the D (5 bases). The CDR3 has 15 residues. The germline gives CDR1 SGHVS, CDR2 FQNEAQ. Trimming cost V 1 base and J 5 bases, with 14 bases left between them. CDR3 loop: CASSLDLASTETQYF. The DNA of the CDR3 is TGTGCCAGCAGCTTAGACCTAGCTAGTACGGAGACCCAGTACTTC.

The CDR3 is CASSQVQGEGYTF. The DNA of the CDR3 is TGCGCCAGCAGCCAAGTACAGGGGGAGGGCTACACCTTC. The J gene is TRBJ1-2, the V gene TRBV4-3; TRBD1 agrees at 8 bases. Germline CDR1 is LGHNA and CDR2 is YSLEER. There are 13 residues in the CDR3. The V gene end was trimmed by 1 base and the J gene end by 8 bases; junction bases not matched to a gene: 3.

A single count supports this clone. The chain is built from TRBV2 and TRBJ2-5, with TRBD2 identical over 10 bases. J was trimmed by 5 bases and V by 6 bases; bases with no gene match: 6. Per germline, CDR1 SNHLY and CDR2 FYNNEI. The CDR3 covers 14 residues. This chain's CDR3 is CASRGLASWETQYF. In nucleotides, the CDR3 is TGTGCCAGCAGGGGACTAGCGAGTTGGGAGACCCAGTACTTC.

This clone was seen a handful of times. CDR3: CASSFGTGTYEQYF. The CDR3 DNA reads TGTGCCAGCAGTTTTGGGACAGGGACCTACGAGCAGTACTTC. The V and J genes are TRBV27 and TRBJ2-7; 9 positions agree with TRBD1. The ends lost 3 bases at V and 2 bases at J; junction bases unmatched: 2. The germline CDR1 and CDR2 sequences are MNHEY and SMNVEV (reference sequence). This CDR3 is built from 14 residues.

V is TRBV5-1 and J is TRBJ2-5; D is undetermined. Germline V CDR1 and CDR2: SGHRS, YFSETQ. The CDR3 runs 13 residues. Trimming cost V 0 bases and J 3 bases, with 6 bases left between them. DNA for the CDR3: TGCGCCAGCAGCTTGGGGCAGAAAGAGACCCAGTACTTC. Its protein product is CASSLGQKETQYF.

The chain uses TRBV5-6 and TRBJ1-2, with TRBD1 matching 9 bases. The V gene end was trimmed by 2 bases and the J gene end by 8 bases; junction bases not matched to a gene: 13. Germline CDR1 reads SGHDT; CDR2 reads YYEEEE. The CDR3 sequence is 16 residues long. CDR3 nucleotides: TGTGCCAGCAGCTTAAGGAGAACAGGGGGCCTTGGCGGCTACACCTTC. Protein: CASSLRRTGGLGGYTF. The complete variable domain, with remaining parts taken from reference TRBV5-6 and TRBJ1-2, reads DAGVTQSPTHLIKTRGQQVTLRCSPKSGHDTVSWYQQALGQGPQFIFQYYEEEERQRGNFPDRFSGHQFPNYSSELNVNALLLGDSALYLCASSLRRTGGLGGYTFGSGTRLTVV.

This clone was counted a single time. V gene TRBV25-1 combines with J gene TRBJ1-2; D unclear. Trimming removed 5 bases at V and 0 bases at J, with 13 bases between. The germline gives CDR1 MGHDK, CDR2 SYGVNS. The CDR3 length is 15 residues. The CDR3 spells CASSPSVESNYGYTF. The CDR3 nucleotides are TGTGCCAGCAGTCCCTCGGTCGAGTCTAACTATGGCTACACCTTC.

Only one count was recorded for this clone. This chain links TRBV6-5 with TRBJ2-5; 8 bases align to TRBD2. CDR1 is MNHEY, CDR2 SVGAGI, per germline. Losses at the gene ends were 5 bases for V and 9 bases for J; bases not matched to a gene: 11. The CDR3 runs to 14 residues. CDR3 sequence: CASSPTSGGSSQYF. The CDR3 DNA is TGTGCCAGCAGTCCGACCTCGGGAGGGAGTTCCCAGTACTTC.

V is TRBV7-6 and J is TRBJ2-3, with TRBD1 matching 8 bases. The junction had 4 bases not matched to a gene; V was cut back by 2 bases and J by 0 bases. CDR1 and CDR2 (germline): SGHVS, FNYEAQ. The CDR3 has 16 amino acids. The CDR3 protein is CASSLFGDRSTDTQYF. Here the CDR3 DNA reads TGTGCCAGCAGCTTATTCGGGGACAGGAGCACAGATACGCAGTATTTT.